These 13 T cell receptor beta chains were all obtained from the same sample, sequenced in a study of cytomegalovirus exposure and HLA in healthy donors. PCR involved 60 Vbeta and 13 Jbeta primers. Data came from immunoSEQ multiplex PCR; TCRdb stores just in-frame clones and leaves some out. The profile shows about 190,000 clones, approximately 82% of them singletons. Source material: PBMCs. The receptors derive from a woman between 18 and 29 years old in good health and CMV-seropositive.

This clone was found once. This chain uses TRBV28 with TRBJ1-5; D is undetermined. The V end lost 8 bases, the J end lost 3 bases, and 17 bases lay between the germline ends. Germline-derived CDR1 and CDR2 are MDHEN and SYDVKM. The CDR3 runs 15 residues. Here the CDR3 DNA reads TGTGCCAGCCAACCGGAGGCAGGAGCCAATCAGCCCCAGCATTTT. Translating it yields CASQPEAGANQPQHF.

The chain has TRBV7-9 and TRBJ2-6; 11 bases map to TRBD2. Germline CDR1 and CDR2: SEHNR and FQNEAQ (reference sequence). J was trimmed by 3 bases and V by 5 bases; bases with no gene match: 12. CDR3 length: 19 residues. CDR3 nucleotide sequence: TGTGCCAGCAGCCGTAGCGGGGGGGCCCGCGGGGGTGGGGCCAACGTCCTGACTTTC. This translates into CASSRSGGARGGGANVLTF.

V usage is TRBV5-1 and J usage is TRBJ2-1; 13 nucleotides align to TRBD2. The CDR3 runs 16 residues. With 3 bases clipped from V and 8 bases from J, the junction kept 8 bases outside the gene matches. Germline CDR1 reads SGHRS; CDR2 reads YFSETQ. CDR3 bases: TGCGCCAGCAGCTCTCGGACTAGCGGGGGAACGGATGAGCAGTTCTTC. This translates into CASSSRTSGGTDEQFF.

This chain connects TRBV7-2 to TRBJ1-1; 9 positions agree with TRBD1. The CDR3 sequence is 13 residues long. Germline V gene lookup returns CDR1 SGHTA and CDR2 FQGNSA. V was pared by 6 bases and J by 8 bases, with 7 bases of the junction left unmatched. CDR3 amino acids: CASSTSGTGEAFF. The CDR3 DNA is TGTGCCAGCAGTACCTCCGGGACAGGGGAAGCTTTCTTT.

This sequence joins TRBV7-7 and TRBJ2-2; 7 bases agree with TRBD1. Unmatched junction bases numbered 9, after V lost 5 bases and J lost 6 bases. The CDR3 consists of 15 residues. Germline-derived CDR1 and CDR2 are SSHAT and FNYEAQ (reference sequence). The CDR3 DNA is TGTGCCAGCAGCCCAGCACAGGGGTCTCCCGGGGAGCTGTTTTTT. This translates into CASSPAQGSPGELFF.

The chain carries TRBV11-2 and TRBJ2-1; 9 bases align to TRBD2. CDR3 length: 16 amino acids. Germline CDR1 reads SGHAT; CDR2 reads FQNNGV. Trimming removed 4 bases from V and 5 bases from J; junction bases left unmatched: 9. CDR3: CASSSRLQRGDNEQFF. The CDR3 DNA is TGTGCCAGCAGCTCCAGACTACAGCGGGGGGACAATGAGCAGTTCTTC.

The chain combines TRBV4-2 with TRBJ2-3; 16 bases line up with TRBD2. Trimming cost V 6 bases and J 4 bases; bases outside gene matches: 4. This CDR3 contains 16 residues. In germline, CDR1 is LGHNA, CDR2 YNFKEQ. The CDR3: CASSLGTSGGADTQYF. In DNA form, the CDR3 reads TGTGCCAGCAGTTTAGGGACTAGCGGGGGGGCAGATACGCAGTATTTT.

The chain joins TRBV6-9 to TRBJ1-1; TRBD1 might be the D (6 bases). The CDR3 totals 14 residues. V lost 5 bases and J lost 2, with 12 bases in between. CDR1 is MNHGY and CDR2 is SVAAGI in the germline V gene. The CDR3 nucleotides are TGTGCCAGCAGTCCTCGACAGGTTAACACTGAAGCTTTCTTT. Translating it yields CASSPRQVNTEAFF.

This rearrangement joins TRBV28 to TRBJ1-5; 7 positions agree with TRBD1. The J segment lost 4 bases and the V segment lost 4 bases, leaving 7 bases of the junction unmatched. This CDR3 is built from 15 residues. Germline CDR1 is MDHEN and CDR2 is SYDVKM. CDR3 coding DNA: TGTGCCAGCAGTTACACAGGGGCTAGAAATCAGCCCCAGCATTTT. Translated: CASSYTGARNQPQHF.

V gene TRBV6-5 combines with J gene TRBJ1-5; unclear D gene. The V gene lost 6 bases and the J gene lost 5 bases, with 11 bases spanning the gap. Germline CDR1 MNHEY, CDR2 SVGAGI. The CDR3 is 13 residues long. CDR3 sequence: CASSRGKDQPQHF. DNA for the CDR3: TGTGCCAGCAGCCGGGGAAAAGATCAGCCCCAGCATTTT.

V is TRBV7-3 and J is TRBJ2-1; 8 bases are a match to TRBD2. CDR3 length: 14 residues. V was pared by 5 bases and J by 7 bases, with 7 bases of the junction left unmatched. The germline V gene encodes CDR1 SGHTA and CDR2 FQGTGA. The CDR3: CASSKSGTSNEQFF. CDR3 nucleotide sequence: TGTGCCAGCAGCAAGTCCGGGACTAGTAATGAGCAGTTCTTC.

Concerning this clone itself: At one boundary the junction diverges from the germline segment, which might be a read error. This chain joins TRBV2 and TRBJ1-5, with no clear D. The CDR3 sequence is 14 residues long. The germline V gene encodes CDR1 SNHLY and CDR2 FYNNEI. CDR3 in DNA: TGTGCCAGCAGTGAAGGATATAGCAGTCAGCCCCAGCATTTT. Protein sequence: CASSEGYSSQPQHF.

CDR3: CASSLESGREETQYF. The CDR3 region has the DNA TGTGCCAGCAGCTTGGAATCGGGTCGGGAAGAGACCCAGTACTTC. This chain links TRBV5-4 with TRBJ2-5; D is ambiguous. The V and J ends lost 0 bases and 3 bases respectively, with 12 bases between them. The CDR3 loop spans 15 amino acids. Germline V gene lookup returns CDR1 SGHNT and CDR2 YYREEE (reference sequence).